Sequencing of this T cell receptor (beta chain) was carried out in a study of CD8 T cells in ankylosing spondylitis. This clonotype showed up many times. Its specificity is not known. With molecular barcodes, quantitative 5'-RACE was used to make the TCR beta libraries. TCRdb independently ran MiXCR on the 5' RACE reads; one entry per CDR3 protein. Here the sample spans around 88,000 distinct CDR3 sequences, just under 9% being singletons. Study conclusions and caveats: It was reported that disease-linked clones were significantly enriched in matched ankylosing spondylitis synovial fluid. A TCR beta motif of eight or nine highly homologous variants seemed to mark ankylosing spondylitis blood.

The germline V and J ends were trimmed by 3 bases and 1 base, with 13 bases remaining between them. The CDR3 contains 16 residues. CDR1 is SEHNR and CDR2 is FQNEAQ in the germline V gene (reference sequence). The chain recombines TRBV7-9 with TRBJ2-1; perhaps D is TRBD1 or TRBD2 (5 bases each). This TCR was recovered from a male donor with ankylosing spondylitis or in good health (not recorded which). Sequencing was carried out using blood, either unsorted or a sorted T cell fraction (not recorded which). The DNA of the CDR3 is TGTGCCAGCAGCTTCGAGGGGCCGGGATCCTACAATGAGCAGTTCTTC. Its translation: CASSFEGPGSYNEQFF.